The 11 T cell receptor beta chains given below trace back to one sample, sequenced in a study of cytomegalovirus exposure and HLA in healthy donors. This PCR relied on a set of 60 Vbeta primers and 13 Jbeta primers. Repertoires were generated with immunoSEQ multiplex PCR, while TCRdb's copy carries only in-frame clones and drops some. The sample has approximately 100,000 clones; about three quarters are singletons. The specimen was PBMCs. The source of these receptors is a human donor in good health.

J is TRBJ1-5 and V is TRBV2; possible D gene TRBD1, 5 bases. Germline CDR1 and CDR2: SNHLY and FYNNEI. The V end was cut by 3 bases, the J end by 6 bases, with 12 bases between. The CDR3 runs to 14 residues. The DNA of the CDR3 is TGTGCCAGCAGTGATGGCAGGGCCGTTCAGCCCCAGCATTTT. Its protein is CASSDGRAVQPQHF.

The chain joins TRBV18 to TRBJ1-2, with D possibly being TRBD1 (5 bases). Per the germline V gene, CDR1 is KGHSH and CDR2 is LQKENI. Between the trimmed V and J ends, which lost 3 bases and 7 bases, there was a span of 18 bases. This CDR3 is built from 15 residues. CDR3 coding DNA: TGTGCCAGCTCACCCTATGGCGGGGGATCGGGTGGCTACACCTTC. It is translated as CASSPYGGGSGGYTF.

The genes are TRBV7-2 and TRBJ1-1; D not certain. Trimming cost V 1 base and J 4 bases, with 10 bases left between them. CDR3 length equals 14 residues. Germline loops: CDR1 SGHTA, CDR2 FQGNSA. In DNA, the CDR3 is TGTGCCAGCAGCTTAGTAGGAGTCGGCACTGAAGCTTTCTTT. Its protein product is CASSLVGVGTEAFF.

The rearrangement uses TRBV2 and TRBJ1-6; weak D call: TRBD1 (6 bases). Trimming cost V 6 bases and J 5 bases, with 8 bases left between them. CDR1 and CDR2 from the germline V gene are SNHLY and FYNNEI. The CDR3 sequence is 13 residues long. This chain's CDR3 is CASSNRDNSPLHF. The CDR3, as DNA: TGTGCCAGCAGCAACAGGGATAATTCACCCCTCCACTTT.

This clone was detected once. V gene TRBV10-1 combines with J gene TRBJ2-2, with 7 nucleotides matching TRBD2. Germline V lookup: CDR1 WNHNN, CDR2 SYGVQD (reference sequence). V shed 5 bases, J shed 2 bases, and the junction held 8 bases outside the gene matches. This CDR3 has 16 amino acids. The CDR3 loop is CASSSGTTANTGELFF. For the CDR3, the DNA is TGCGCCAGCAGTTCTGGGACTACCGCAAACACCGGGGAGCTGTTTTTT.

This clone has more than one count but fewer than ten. J is TRBJ2-1 and V is TRBV14, with 7 bases identical to TRBD2. The CDR3 has 15 residues. J gave up 3 bases and V 2 bases, and 4 bases lay outside the gene matches. CDR1 is SGHDN and CDR2 is FVKESK in the germline V gene. The chain's CDR3 is CASSQQTSFYNEQFF. The CDR3 DNA sequence: TGTGCCAGCAGCCAACAGACTAGCTTCTACAATGAGCAGTTCTTC. The whole variable domain, filled in from reference TRBV14 and TRBJ2-1, reads EAGVTQFPSHSVIEKGQTVTLRCDPISGHDNLYWYRRVMGKEIKFLLHFVKESKQDESGMPNNRFLAERTGGTYSTLKVQPAELEDSGVYFCASSQQTSFYNEQFFGPGTRLTVL.

The rearrangement joins TRBV15 to TRBJ2-1, with 8 positions matching TRBD1. There are 15 residues in the CDR3. The J segment lost 4 bases and the V segment lost 4 bases, leaving 6 bases of the junction unmatched. Germline V gene sequence: CDR1 LNHNV, CDR2 YYDKDF (reference sequence). This chain's CDR3 is CATSMGDRKYNEQFF. CDR3 coding DNA: TGTGCCACCAGCATGGGGGACAGGAAATACAATGAGCAGTTCTTC.

This chain uses TRBV11-2 with TRBJ2-1, with D perhaps TRBD2 (5 bases). Trimming cost V 8 bases and J 3 bases, with 11 bases left between them. Germline loops: CDR1 SGHAT, CDR2 FQNNGV. The CDR3 totals 13 residues. This CDR3 is CASLASNYNEQFF. The CDR3 coding sequence is TGTGCCAGCTTAGCGTCGAACTACAATGAGCAGTTCTTC.

The CDR3 reads CASSAAGHEDGELFF. Here the CDR3 DNA reads TGTGCCAGCAGCGCCGCCGGACACGAGGACGGGGAGCTGTTTTTT. The V and J genes are TRBV9 and TRBJ2-2; D is perhaps TRBD1 (5 bases). From germline, CDR1 is SGDLS and CDR2 YYNGEE. CDR3 length equals 15 residues. V was cut by 3 bases and J by 7 bases, with 16 bases left in between.

The chain's CDR3 is CASSGFQGCGYTF. For the CDR3, the DNA is TGTGCCAGCAGTGGTTTTCAGGGATGTGGCTACACCTTC. The V and J genes are TRBV2 and TRBJ1-2; the D gene is possibly TRBD1 (5 bases). V was cut by 4 bases and J by 7 bases, with 13 bases left in between. The CDR3 extends over 13 amino acids. Germline-derived CDR1 and CDR2 are SNHLY and FYNNEI.

The genes are TRBV6-6 and TRBJ1-6; D is undetermined. CDR3 length: 14 residues. Germline CDR1 reads MNHNY; CDR2 reads SVGAGI (reference sequence). The germline V and J ends were trimmed by 2 bases and 4 bases, with 6 bases remaining between them. CDR3 sequence reads: CASSYVAYNSPLHF. In DNA form, the CDR3 reads TGTGCCAGCAGTTACGTGGCTTATAATTCACCCCTCCACTTT.